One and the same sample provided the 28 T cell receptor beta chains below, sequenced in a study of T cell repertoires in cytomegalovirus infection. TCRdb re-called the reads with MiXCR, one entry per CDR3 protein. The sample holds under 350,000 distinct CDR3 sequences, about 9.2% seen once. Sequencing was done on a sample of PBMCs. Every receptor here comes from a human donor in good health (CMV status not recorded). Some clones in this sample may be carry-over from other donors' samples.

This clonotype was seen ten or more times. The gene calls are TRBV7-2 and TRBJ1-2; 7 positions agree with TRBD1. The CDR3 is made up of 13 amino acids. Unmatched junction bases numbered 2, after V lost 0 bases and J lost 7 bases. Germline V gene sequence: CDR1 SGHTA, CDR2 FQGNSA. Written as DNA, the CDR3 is TGTGCCAGCAGCTTAGCAGGGGGCGCTGGCTACACCTTC. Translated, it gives CASSLAGGAGYTF.

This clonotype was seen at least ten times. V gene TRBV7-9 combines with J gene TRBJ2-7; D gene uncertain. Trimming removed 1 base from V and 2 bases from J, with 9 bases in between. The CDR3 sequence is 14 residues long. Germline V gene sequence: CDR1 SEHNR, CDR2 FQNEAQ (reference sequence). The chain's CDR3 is CASSLEASTYEQYV. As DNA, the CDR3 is TGTGCCAGCAGCTTAGAGGCTTCCACCTACGAGCAGTACGTC.

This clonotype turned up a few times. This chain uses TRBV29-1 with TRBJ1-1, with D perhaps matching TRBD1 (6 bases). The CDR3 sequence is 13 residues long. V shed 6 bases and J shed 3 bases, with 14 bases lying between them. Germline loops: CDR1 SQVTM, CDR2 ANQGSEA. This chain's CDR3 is CSVQQGGYTEAFF. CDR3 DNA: TGCAGCGTGCAACAGGGAGGGTACACTGAAGCTTTCTTT.

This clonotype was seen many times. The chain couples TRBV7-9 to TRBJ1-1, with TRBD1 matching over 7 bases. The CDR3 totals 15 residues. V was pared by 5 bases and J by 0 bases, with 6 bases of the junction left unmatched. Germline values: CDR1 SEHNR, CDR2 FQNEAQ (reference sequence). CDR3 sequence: CASSESRGLNTEAFF. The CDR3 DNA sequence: TGTGCCAGCAGCGAATCCAGGGGGTTGAACACTGAAGCTTTCTTT.

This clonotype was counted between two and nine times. CDR3 sequence reads: CASSRFSTANTEAFF. The CDR3 DNA follows: TGTGCCAGCAGTCGCTTCTCGACAGCAAACACTGAAGCTTTCTTT. The V gene is TRBV6-2 or TRBV6-3, the J gene TRBJ1-1; possible D gene TRBD1, 5 bases. CDR3 size: 15 residues. CDR1 is MNHEY and CDR2 is SVGEGT in the germline V gene. Trimming took off 5 bases at V and 2 bases at J, with 15 bases between the two ends.

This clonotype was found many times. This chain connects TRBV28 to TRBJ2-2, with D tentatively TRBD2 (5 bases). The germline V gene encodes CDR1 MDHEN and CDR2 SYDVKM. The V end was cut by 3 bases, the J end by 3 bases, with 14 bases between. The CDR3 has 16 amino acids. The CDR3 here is CASSFISQRDTGELFF. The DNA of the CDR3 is TGTGCCAGCAGTTTTATTTCCCAGAGGGACACCGGGGAGCTGTTTTTT.

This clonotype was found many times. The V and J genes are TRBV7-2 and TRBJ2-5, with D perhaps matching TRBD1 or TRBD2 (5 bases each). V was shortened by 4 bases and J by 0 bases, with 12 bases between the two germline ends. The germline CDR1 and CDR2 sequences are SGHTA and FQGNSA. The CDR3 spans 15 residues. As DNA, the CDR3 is TGTGCCAGCAGCTGGGGACCAAACCACCAAGAGACCCAGTACTTC. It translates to CASSWGPNHQETQYF.

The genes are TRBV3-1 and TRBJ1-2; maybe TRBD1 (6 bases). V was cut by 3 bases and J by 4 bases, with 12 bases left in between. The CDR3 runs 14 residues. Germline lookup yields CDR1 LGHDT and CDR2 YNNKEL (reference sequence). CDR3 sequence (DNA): TGTGCCAGCAGCCAGGGGGGCGCAGGCTATGGCTACACCTTC. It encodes CASSQGGAGYGYTF.

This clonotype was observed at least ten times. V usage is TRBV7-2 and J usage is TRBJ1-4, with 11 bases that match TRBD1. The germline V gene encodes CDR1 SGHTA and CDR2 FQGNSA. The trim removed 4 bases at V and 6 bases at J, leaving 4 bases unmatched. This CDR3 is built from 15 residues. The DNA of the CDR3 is TGTGCCAGCAGCTACGGACAGGGGGCGTATGAAAAACTGTTTTTT. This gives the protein CASSYGQGAYEKLFF.

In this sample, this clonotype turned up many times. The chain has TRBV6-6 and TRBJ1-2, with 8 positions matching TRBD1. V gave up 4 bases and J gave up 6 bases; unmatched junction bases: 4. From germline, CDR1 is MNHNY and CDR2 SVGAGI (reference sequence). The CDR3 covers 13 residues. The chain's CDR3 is CASSSRTGNGYTF. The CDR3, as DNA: TGTGCCAGCAGTTCTCGGACAGGGAATGGCTACACCTTC.

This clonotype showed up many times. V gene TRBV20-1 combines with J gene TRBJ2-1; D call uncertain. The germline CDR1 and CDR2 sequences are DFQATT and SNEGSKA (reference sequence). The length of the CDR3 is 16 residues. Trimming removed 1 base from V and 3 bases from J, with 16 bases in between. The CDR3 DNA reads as TGCAGTGCTAGAGGGGCAGGTTTATCCGACTACAATGAGCAGTTCTTC. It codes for CSARGAGLSDYNEQFF.

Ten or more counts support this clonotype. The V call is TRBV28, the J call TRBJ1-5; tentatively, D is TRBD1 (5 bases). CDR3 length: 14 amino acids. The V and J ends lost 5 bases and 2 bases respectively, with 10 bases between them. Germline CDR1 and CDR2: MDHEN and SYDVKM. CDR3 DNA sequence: TGTGCCAGCAGTCTGGGGGGTCGCAATCAGCCCCAGCATTTT. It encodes CASSLGGRNQPQHF.

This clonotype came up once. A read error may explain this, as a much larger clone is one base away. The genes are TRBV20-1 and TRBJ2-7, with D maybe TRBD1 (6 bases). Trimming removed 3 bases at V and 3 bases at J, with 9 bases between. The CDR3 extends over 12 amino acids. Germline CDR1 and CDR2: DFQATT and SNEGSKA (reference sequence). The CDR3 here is CSASQGYYEQYF. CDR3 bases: TGCAGTGCTAGTCAGGGGTACTACGAGCAGTACTTC.

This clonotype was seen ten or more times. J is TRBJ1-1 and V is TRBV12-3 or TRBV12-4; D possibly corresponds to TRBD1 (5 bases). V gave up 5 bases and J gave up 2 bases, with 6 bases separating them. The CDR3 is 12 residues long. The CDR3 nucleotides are TGTGCCAGCAGTCAGGGAAACACTGAAGCTTTCTTT. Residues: CASSQGNTEAFF.

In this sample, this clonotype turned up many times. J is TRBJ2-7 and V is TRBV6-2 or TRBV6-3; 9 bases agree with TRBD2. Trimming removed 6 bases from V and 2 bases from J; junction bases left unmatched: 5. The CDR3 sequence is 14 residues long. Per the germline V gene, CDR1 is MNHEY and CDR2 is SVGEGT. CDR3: CASRGTSLPYEQYV. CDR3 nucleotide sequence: TGTGCCAGCAGGGGGACTAGCCTTCCCTACGAGCAGTACGTC.

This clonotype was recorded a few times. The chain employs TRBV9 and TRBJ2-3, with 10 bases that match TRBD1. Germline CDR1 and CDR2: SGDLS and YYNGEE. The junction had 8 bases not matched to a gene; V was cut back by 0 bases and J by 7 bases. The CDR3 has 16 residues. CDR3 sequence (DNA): TGTGCCAGCAGCGTAGACCCGGGACAGGGGCGGCATACGCAGTATTTT. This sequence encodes CASSVDPGQGRHTQYF. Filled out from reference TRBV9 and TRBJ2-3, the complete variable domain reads DSGVTQTPKHLITATGQRVTLRCSPRSGDLSVYWYQQSLDQGLQFLIQYYNGEERAKGNILERFSAQQFPDLHSELNLSSLELGDSALYFCASSVDPGQGRHTQYFGPGTRLTVL.

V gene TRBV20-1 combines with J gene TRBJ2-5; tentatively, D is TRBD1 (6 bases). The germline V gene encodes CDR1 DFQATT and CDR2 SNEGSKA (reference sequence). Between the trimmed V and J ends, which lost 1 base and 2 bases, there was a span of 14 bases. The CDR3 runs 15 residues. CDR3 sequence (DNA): TGCAGTGCTAGAGGGGTGGGGGCCCATCAAGAGACCCAGTACTTC. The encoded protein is CSARGVGAHQETQYF.

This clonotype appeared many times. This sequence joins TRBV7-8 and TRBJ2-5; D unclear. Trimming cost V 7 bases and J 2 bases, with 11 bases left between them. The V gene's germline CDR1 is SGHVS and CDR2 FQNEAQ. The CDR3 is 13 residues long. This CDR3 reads CASNRLGQETQYF. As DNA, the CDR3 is TGTGCCAGCAACCGATTGGGGCAAGAGACCCAGTACTTC. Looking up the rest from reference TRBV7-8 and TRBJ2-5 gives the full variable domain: GAGVSQSPRYKVAKRGQDVALRCDPISGHVSLFWYQQALGQGPEFLTYFQNEAQLDKSGLPSDRFFAERPEGSVSTLKIQRTQQEDSAVYLCASNRLGQETQYFGPGTRLLVL.

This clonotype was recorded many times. For the CDR3, the DNA is TGTGCCAGCAGCCCACGGGGGGCCCAAGAGACCCAGTACTTC. Amino acid sequence: CASSPRGAQETQYF. V gene TRBV7-2 combines with J gene TRBJ2-5; D might be TRBD2 (7 bases). V gave up 5 bases and J gave up 1 base, with 11 bases separating them. The CDR3 loop spans 14 amino acids. Germline assignment: CDR1 SGHTA and CDR2 FQGNSA.

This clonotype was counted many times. The CDR3 here is CASSLGGTGHYEQYV. DNA of the CDR3: TGTGCCAGCAGCTTAGGAGGGACAGGGCACTACGAGCAGTACGTC. The rearrangement uses TRBV7-2 and TRBJ2-7; 9 bases map to TRBD1. CDR3 length: 15 amino acids. The germline V gene encodes CDR1 SGHTA and CDR2 FQGNSA. After removal of 1 base from V and 3 bases from J, the junction contained 4 bases not matched to a gene.

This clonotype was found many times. The CDR3 bases are TGCGCCAGCAGCCAAGATTGGGACACGGGGAACACCGGGGAGCTGTTTTTT. Its protein product is CASSQDWDTGNTGELFF. The chain recombines TRBV4-3 with TRBJ2-2, with D tentatively TRBD1 (6 bases). CDR3 length: 17 residues. Per germline, CDR1 LGHNA and CDR2 YSLEER. V was shortened by 0 bases and J by 1 base, with 12 bases between the two germline ends.

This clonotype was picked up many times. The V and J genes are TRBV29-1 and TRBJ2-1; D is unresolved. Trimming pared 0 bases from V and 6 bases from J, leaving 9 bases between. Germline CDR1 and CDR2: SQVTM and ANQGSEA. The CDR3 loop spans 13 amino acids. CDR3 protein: CSVEDLIVNEQFF. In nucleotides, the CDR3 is TGCAGCGTTGAAGACCTAATAGTCAATGAGCAGTTCTTC.

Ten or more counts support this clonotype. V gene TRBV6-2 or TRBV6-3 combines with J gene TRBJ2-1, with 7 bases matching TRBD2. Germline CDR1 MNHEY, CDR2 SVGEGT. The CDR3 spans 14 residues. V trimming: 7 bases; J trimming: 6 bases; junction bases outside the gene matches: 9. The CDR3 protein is CASKGTGGGNEQFF. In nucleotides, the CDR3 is TGTGCCAGCAAGGGCACGGGGGGAGGCAATGAGCAGTTCTTC.

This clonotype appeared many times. This CDR3 reads CSARDRGSDYGYTF. The CDR3 coding sequence is TGCAGTGCTAGAGATCGAGGGTCGGACTATGGCTACACCTTC. V gene TRBV20-1 combines with J gene TRBJ1-2; D remains unclear. The CDR3 covers 14 residues. CDR1 is DFQATT and CDR2 is SNEGSKA in the germline V gene (reference sequence). The V end lost 0 bases, the J end lost 3 bases, and 11 bases lay between the germline ends.

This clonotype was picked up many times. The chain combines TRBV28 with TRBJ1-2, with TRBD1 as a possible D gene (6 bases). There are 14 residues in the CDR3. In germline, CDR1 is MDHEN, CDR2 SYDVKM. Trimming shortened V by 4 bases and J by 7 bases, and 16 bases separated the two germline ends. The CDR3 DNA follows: TGTGCCAGCAGTTACACGCAGGGGTTCGGTGGCTACACCTTC. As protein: CASSYTQGFGGYTF.

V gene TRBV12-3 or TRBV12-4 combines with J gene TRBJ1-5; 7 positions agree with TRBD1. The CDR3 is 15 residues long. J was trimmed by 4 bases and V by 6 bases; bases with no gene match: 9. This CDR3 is CASRRAGDRNQPQHF. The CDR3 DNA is TGTGCCAGCAGGCGGGCCGGGGACAGAAATCAGCCCCAGCATTTT.

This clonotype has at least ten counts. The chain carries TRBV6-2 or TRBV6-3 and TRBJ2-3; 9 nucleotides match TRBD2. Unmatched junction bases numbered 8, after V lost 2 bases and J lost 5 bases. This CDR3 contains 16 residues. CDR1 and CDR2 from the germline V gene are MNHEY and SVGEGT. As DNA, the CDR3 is TGTGCCAGCAGTTACCGGATAGCGGGGGATCTAGATACGCAGTATTTT. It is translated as CASSYRIAGDLDTQYF.

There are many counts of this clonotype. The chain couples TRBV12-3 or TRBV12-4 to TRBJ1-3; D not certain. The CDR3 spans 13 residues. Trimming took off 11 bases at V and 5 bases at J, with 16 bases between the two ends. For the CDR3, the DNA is TGTGCCTGTTCACCGGGGATTCGAAACACCATATATTTT. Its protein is CACSPGIRNTIYF.